This TCR beta chain derives from a study of tumor and adjacent non-tumor tissue in lung cancer. The template was RNA from unsorted bulk tissue. The CDR3 is 16 amino acids. Germline V gene sequence: CDR1 SGHVS, CDR2 FQNEAQ. Unmatched junction bases numbered 9, after V lost 5 bases and J lost 2 bases. Points on this clonotype: Just one base apart from a much larger clone, this may be a read error.

Three rounds of nested PCR, following a modified ARM-PCR protocol, produced the TCRbeta library. MiXCR, applied by TCRdb to the multiplex PCR reads, yields one record per CDR3 protein. The sample consists of some 71,000 distinct CDR3 sequences, over 60% of them appearing once. The rearrangement joins TRBV7-8 to TRBJ1-5, with TRBD1 matching 7 bases. The TCR sequence derives from a woman aged 40-49 years with non-small cell lung cancer. The sample was lung tumor tissue. CDR3 protein: CASSSLSGTGNQPQHF. In DNA form, the CDR3 reads TGTGCCAGCAGCAGCCTGTCCGGGACAGGCAATCAGCCCCAGCATTTT.